The entry that follows covers one TCR beta chain sequence. No antigen is known for it. A multiplex PCR was run with 60 Vbeta primers and 13 Jbeta primers. The assay was immunoSEQ multiplex PCR, and TCRdb's table has in-frame clones only and misses some. The sample records 200,000 or so clones, approximately 84% being singletons. The data are from a study of cytomegalovirus exposure and HLA in healthy donors. At the level of the study: Samples from HLA-typed donors yielded about 86 million unique TCRs in an early data release. The study, taken as a whole, reports: Researchers catalogued about 150 TCR beta chains as cytomegalovirus-associated.

This CDR3 has 14 amino acids. Germline-derived CDR1 and CDR2 are MNHNY and SVGAGI (reference sequence). Trimming shortened V by 3 bases and J by 4 bases, and 13 bases separated the two germline ends. The genes are TRBV6-6 and TRBJ2-7; D unresolved. The specimen was PBMCs. The origin of this receptor is a woman aged 45-59 years in good health and CMV-seropositive. The CDR3 nucleotides are TGTGCCAGCAGTTATTCCCGGTCATCTTACGAGCAGTACTTC. As protein: CASSYSRSSYEQYF.